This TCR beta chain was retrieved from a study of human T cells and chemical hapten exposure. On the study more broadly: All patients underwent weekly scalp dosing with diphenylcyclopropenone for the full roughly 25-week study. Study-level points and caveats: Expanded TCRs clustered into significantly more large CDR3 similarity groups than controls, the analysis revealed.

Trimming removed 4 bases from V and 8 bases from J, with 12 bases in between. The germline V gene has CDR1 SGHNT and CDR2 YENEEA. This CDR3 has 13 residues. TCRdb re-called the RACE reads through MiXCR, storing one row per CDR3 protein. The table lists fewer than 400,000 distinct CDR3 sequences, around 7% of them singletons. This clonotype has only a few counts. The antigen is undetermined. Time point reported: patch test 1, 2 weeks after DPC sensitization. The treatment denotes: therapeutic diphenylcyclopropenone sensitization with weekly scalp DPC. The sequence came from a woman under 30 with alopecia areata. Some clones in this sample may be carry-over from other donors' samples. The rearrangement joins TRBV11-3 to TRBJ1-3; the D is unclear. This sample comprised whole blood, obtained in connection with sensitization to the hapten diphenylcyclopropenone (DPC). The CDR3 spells CASSSDPWDTIYF. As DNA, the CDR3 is TGTGCCAGCAGCTCAGATCCCTGGGACACCATATATTTT.